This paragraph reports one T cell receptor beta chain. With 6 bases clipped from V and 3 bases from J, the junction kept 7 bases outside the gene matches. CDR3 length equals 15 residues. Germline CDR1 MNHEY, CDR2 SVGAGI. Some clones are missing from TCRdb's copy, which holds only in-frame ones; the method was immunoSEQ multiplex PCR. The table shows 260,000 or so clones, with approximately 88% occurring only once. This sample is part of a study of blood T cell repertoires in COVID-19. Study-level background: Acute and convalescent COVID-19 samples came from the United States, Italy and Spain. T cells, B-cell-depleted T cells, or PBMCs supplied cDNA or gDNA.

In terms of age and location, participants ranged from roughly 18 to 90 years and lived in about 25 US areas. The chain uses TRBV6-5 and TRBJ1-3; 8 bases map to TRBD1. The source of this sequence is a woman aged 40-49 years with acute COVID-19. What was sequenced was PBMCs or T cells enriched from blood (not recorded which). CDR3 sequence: CASRPITGGGNTIYF. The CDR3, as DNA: TGTGCCAGCAGACCAATCACAGGGGGTGGAAACACCATATATTTT.